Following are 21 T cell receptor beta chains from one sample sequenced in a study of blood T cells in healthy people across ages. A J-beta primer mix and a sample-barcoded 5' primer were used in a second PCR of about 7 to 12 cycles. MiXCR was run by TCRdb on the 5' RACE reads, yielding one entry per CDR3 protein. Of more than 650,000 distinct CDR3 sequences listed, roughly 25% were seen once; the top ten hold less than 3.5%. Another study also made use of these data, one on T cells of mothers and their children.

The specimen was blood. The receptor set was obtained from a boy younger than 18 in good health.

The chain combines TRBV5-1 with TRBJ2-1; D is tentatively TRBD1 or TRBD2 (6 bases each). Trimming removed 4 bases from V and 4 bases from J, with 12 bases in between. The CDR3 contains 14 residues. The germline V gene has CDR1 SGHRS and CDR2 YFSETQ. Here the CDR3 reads CASSPPGAYNEQFF. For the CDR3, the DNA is TGCGCCAGCAGCCCCCCGGGGGCTTACAATGAGCAGTTCTTC.

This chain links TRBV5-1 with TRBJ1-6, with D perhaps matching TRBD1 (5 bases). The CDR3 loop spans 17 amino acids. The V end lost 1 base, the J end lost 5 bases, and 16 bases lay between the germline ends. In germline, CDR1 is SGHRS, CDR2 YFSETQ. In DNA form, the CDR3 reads TGCGCCAGCAGCTTGCAAGCCGGGACCAATAATAATTCACCCCTCCACTTT. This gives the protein CASSLQAGTNNNSPLHF.

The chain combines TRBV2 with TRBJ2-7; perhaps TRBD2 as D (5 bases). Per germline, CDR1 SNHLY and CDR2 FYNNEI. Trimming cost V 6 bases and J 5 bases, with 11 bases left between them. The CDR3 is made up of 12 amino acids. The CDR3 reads CASRFGRHEQYF. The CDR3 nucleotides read TGTGCCAGCAGGTTTGGGAGACACGAGCAGTACTTC. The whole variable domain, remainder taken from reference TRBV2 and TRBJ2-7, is EPEVTQTPSHQVTQMGQEVILRCVPISNHLYFYWYRQILGQKVEFLVSFYNNEISEKSEIFDDQFSVERPDGSNFTLKIRSTKLEDSAMYFCASRFGRHEQYFGPGTRLTVT.

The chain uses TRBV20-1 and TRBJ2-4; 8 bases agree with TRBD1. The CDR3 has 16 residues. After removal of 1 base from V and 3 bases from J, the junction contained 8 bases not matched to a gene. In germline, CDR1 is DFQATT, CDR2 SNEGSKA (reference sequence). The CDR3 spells CSARALDRAFKNIQYF. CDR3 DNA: TGCAGTGCTAGAGCCCTGGACAGGGCATTCAAAAACATTCAGTACTTC.

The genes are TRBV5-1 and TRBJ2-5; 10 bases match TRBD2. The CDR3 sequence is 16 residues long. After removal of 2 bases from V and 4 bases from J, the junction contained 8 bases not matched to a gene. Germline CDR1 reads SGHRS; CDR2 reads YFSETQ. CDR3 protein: CASSFLAGAQGETQYF. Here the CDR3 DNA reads TGCGCCAGCAGCTTCCTAGCGGGGGCCCAGGGAGAGACCCAGTACTTC.

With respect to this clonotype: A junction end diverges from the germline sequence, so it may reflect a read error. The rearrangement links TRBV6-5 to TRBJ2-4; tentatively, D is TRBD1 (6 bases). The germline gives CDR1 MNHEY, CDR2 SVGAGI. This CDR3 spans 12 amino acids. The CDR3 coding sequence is TGTGCCAGCAGTCGTGACAGGCGGGTTCAGCACTTC. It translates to CASSRDRRVQHF.

This chain's CDR3 is CASSLDTLNLSYNEQFF. The CDR3 bases are TGTGCCAGCAGCTTAGACACCCTTAACCTCTCCTACAATGAGCAGTTCTTC. The chain couples TRBV11-2 to TRBJ2-1, with no clear D. Germline V gene lookup returns CDR1 SGHAT and CDR2 FQNNGV. This CDR3 is built from 17 residues. Trimming removed 0 bases from V and 0 bases from J, with 12 bases in between.

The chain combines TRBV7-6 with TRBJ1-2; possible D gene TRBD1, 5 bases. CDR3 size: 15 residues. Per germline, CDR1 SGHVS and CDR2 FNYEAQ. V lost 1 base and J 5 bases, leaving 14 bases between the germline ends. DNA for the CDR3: TGTGCCAGCAGCTTAGAACGGCGGGGGAATTATGGCTACACCTTC. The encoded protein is CASSLERRGNYGYTF.

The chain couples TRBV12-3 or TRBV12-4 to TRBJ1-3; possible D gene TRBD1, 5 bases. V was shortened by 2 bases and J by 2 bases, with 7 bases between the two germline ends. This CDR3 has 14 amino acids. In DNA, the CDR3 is TGTGCCAGCAGTTTATGGGGGGCTGGAAACACCATATATTTT. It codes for CASSLWGAGNTIYF.

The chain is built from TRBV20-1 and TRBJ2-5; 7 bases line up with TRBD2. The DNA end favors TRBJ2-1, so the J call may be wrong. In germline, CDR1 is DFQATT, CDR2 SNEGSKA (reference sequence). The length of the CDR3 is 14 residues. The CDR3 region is CSAQAGVSRAEQFF. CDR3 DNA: TGCAGTGCCCAGGCGGGGGTCTCGAGGGCTGAGCAGTTCTTC.

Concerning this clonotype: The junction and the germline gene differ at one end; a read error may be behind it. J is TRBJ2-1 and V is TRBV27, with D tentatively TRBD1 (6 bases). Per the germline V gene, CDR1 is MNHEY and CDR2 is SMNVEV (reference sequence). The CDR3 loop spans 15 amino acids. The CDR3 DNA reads TGTGCCAGCAGTCCCTCTCTTCGAGGGGGATACGAGCGGTACTTC. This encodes CASSPSLRGGYERYF.

CDR3 protein: CASGAGTGLYEQYF. CDR3 nucleotide sequence: TGTGCCAGCGGTGCCGGGACAGGGCTCTACGAGCAGTACTTC. The chain uses TRBV28 and TRBJ2-7; TRBD1 matches at 9 bases. Germline CDR1 MDHEN, CDR2 SYDVKM. This CDR3 is built from 14 residues. The V and J ends lost 8 bases and 3 bases, in that order; junction bases with no gene match: 8.

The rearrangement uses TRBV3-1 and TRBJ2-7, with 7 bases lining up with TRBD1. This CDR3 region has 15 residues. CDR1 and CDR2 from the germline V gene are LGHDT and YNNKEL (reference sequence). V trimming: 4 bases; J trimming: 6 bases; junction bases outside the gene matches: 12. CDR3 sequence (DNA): TGTGCCAGCAGCCTTCTCGGGACAGATCTCTCCGAGCAGTACTTC. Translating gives CASSLLGTDLSEQYF.

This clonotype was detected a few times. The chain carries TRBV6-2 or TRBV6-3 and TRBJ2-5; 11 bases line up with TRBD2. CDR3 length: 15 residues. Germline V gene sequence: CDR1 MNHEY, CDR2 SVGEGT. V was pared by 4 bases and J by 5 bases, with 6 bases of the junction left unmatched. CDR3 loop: CASSWRLAGWETQYF. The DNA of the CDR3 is TGTGCCAGCAGTTGGAGACTAGCGGGGTGGGAGACCCAGTACTTC.

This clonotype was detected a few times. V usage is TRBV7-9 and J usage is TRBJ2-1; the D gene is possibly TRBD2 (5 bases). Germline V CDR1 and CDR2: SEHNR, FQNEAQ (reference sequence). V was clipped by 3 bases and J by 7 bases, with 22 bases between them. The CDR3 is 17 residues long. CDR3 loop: CASSFRTPTAGGNEQFF. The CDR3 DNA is TGTGCCAGCAGCTTTCGGACTCCTACCGCGGGTGGGAATGAGCAGTTCTTC.

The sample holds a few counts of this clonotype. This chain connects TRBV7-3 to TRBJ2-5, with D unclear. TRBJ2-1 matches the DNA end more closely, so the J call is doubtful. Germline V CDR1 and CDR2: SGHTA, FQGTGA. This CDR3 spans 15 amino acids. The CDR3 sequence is CASSQIRAYYNEQFF. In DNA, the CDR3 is TGTGCCAGCAGCCAGATAAGGGCCTACTACAATGAGCAGTTCTTC.

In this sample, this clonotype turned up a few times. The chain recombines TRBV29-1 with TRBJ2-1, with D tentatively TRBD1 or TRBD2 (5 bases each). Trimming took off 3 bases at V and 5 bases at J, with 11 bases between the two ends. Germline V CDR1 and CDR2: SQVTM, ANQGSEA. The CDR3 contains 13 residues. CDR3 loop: CSVDRDQNNEQFF. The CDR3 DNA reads TGCAGCGTTGACAGGGACCAAAACAATGAGCAGTTCTTC.

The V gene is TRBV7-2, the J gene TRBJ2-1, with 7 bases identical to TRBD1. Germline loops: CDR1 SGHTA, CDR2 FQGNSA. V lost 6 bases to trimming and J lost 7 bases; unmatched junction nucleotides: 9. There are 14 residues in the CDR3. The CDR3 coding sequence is TGTGCCAGCAGTACGACAGGGCCTAGGAATGAGCAGTTCTTC. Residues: CASSTTGPRNEQFF.

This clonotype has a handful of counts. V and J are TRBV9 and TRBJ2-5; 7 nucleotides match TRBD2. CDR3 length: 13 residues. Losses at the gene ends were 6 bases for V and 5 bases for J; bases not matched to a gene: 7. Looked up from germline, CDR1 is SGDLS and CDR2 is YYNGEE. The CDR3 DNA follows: TGTGCCAGCACAAGCGGGGTGGAGGAGACCCAGTACTTC. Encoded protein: CASTSGVEETQYF. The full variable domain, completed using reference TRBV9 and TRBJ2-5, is DSGVTQTPKHLITATGQRVTLRCSPRSGDLSVYWYQQSLDQGLQFLIQYYNGEERAKGNILERFSAQQFPDLHSELNLSSLELGDSALYFCASTSGVEETQYFGPGTRLLVL.

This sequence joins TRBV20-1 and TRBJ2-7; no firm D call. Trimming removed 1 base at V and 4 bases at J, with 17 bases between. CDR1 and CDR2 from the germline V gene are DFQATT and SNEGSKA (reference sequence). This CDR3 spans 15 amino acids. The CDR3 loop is CSARVTLGHSYEQYF. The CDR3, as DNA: TGCAGTGCTAGAGTAACGCTTGGTCACTCGTACGAGCAGTACTTC.

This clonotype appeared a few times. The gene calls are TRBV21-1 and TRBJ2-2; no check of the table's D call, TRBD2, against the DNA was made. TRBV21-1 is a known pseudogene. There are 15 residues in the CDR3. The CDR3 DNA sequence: TGTGCCAGCACCCTGGGACTTACCGCGGACGGGGAGCTGTTTTTT. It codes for CASTLGLTADGELFF.